The entry below gives a single TCR beta chain sequence along with its context. The antigen remains unidentified. Germline V CDR1 and CDR2: GTSNPN, SVGIG (reference sequence). V gave up 2 bases and J gave up 9 bases; unmatched junction bases: 9. CDR3 length: 14 residues. TCRdb's copy holds only in-frame clones and misses some; the assay was immunoSEQ multiplex PCR. This table holds 25,000 to 30,000 clones, about 85% found once. These data are taken from a study of monozygotic twins with cystic fibrosis. Study context: With about 15 PCR cycles, barcoded libraries came from 2.5 to 3.5 micrograms of fragmented DNA.

Points from the study as a whole: Median Simpson clonality of approximately 0.0088 suggested naive T cells predominated. Monozygotic CF twins shared more identical nucleotide clonotypes than unrelated patients. Co-twins had the most similar V usage for 13 of 16 pairs, J for 8.

The V call is TRBV30, the J call TRBJ2-1; 8 bases align to TRBD2. This sequence originates from a girl aged 2-10 years with cystic fibrosis. The sample consisted of blood. CDR3 sequence: CAWSTPGGPGEQFF. As DNA, the CDR3 is TGTGCCTGGAGTACCCCGGGAGGGCCGGGTGAGCAGTTCTTC.